One and the same sample provided the 16 T cell receptor beta chains below, sequenced in a study of OX40 agonist ivuxolimab in advanced cancers. Profiling relied on immunoSEQ multiplex PCR, and the TCRdb table lists in-frame clones only, not all of them. This table has under 85,000 clones, around 84% appearing once. The sample in question was CD4+ or CD8+ T cells sorted from blood, obtained in a trial of the OX40 agonist ivuxolimab. The receptors shown here come from an adult with an advanced solid tumor such as melanoma, head and neck, liver or kidney cancer.

This chain links TRBV10-2 with TRBJ1-4; perhaps TRBD1 as D (6 bases). Trimming shortened V by 3 bases and J by 8 bases, and 16 bases separated the two germline ends. Germline V gives CDR1 WSHSY, CDR2 SAAADI. This CDR3 is built from 15 residues. The CDR3 region has the DNA TGCGCCAGCAGTGATTGGGGGGCAGGAGAAGAAAAACTGTTTTTT. It specifies CASSDWGAGEEKLFF.

V gene TRBV7-9 combines with J gene TRBJ2-1; D unresolved. V lost 4 bases to trimming and J lost 9 bases, with 10 bases between them. The CDR3 contains 12 residues. Germline V gene data show CDR1 as SEHNR and CDR2 as FQNEAQ (reference sequence). The CDR3 loop is CASSSAAVEQFF. Here the CDR3 DNA reads TGTGCCAGCAGCTCGGCCGCCGTTGAGCAGTTCTTC.

The rearrangement uses TRBV27 and TRBJ2-3; D unresolved. V lost 6 bases, J lost 4 bases, and 20 bases lay in between. Germline loops: CDR1 MNHEY, CDR2 SMNVEV (reference sequence). CDR3 length: 16 amino acids. The CDR3 DNA reads as TGTGCCAGCAGACGAACCCTCGTTGTCACCCCAGATACGCAGTATTTT. This translates into CASRRTLVVTPDTQYF.

The CDR3 loop is CASSSELTGLAGYNEQFF. CDR3 coding DNA: TGTGCCAGCAGCTCTGAGTTGACGGGACTAGCGGGATACAATGAGCAGTTCTTC. This chain links TRBV7-2 with TRBJ2-1, with 13 bases identical to TRBD2. This CDR3 contains 18 residues. The germline gives CDR1 SGHTA, CDR2 FQGNSA. The V and J ends lost 4 bases and 4 bases, in that order; junction bases with no gene match: 10.

The rearrangement links TRBV4-1 to TRBJ2-2; D uncertain. Germline V gene data show CDR1 as MGHRA and CDR2 as YSYEKL. CDR3 length equals 15 residues. V was cut by 6 bases and J by 2 bases, with 13 bases left in between. The CDR3 is CASRDPRSNTGELFF. The CDR3, as DNA: TGCGCCAGCAGAGATCCCCGGTCTAACACCGGGGAGCTGTTTTTT.

This chain links TRBV19 with TRBJ2-6; D is uncertain. Germline V CDR1 and CDR2: LNHDA, SQIVND (reference sequence). The CDR3 is 15 amino acids. Trimming took off 6 bases at V and 0 bases at J, with 9 bases between the two ends. The CDR3 DNA follows: TGTGCCAGTAGGATCCCCTCCTCTGGGGCCAACGTCCTGACTTTC. Translating it yields CASRIPSSGANVLTF.

The chain has TRBV18 and TRBJ1-2; D perhaps matches TRBD1 (5 bases). The germline V and J ends were trimmed by 2 bases and 3 bases, with 10 bases remaining between them. This CDR3 has 14 residues. Looked up from germline, CDR1 is KGHSH and CDR2 is LQKENI. This CDR3 reads CASSPMGEDYGYTF. CDR3 coding DNA: TGTGCCAGCTCACCAATGGGGGAGGACTATGGCTACACCTTC.

The chain recombines TRBV13 with TRBJ1-6; 8 bases agree with TRBD1. Trimming cost V 2 bases and J 4 bases; bases outside gene matches: 13. The CDR3 length is 19 residues. Germline V CDR1 and CDR2: PRHDT, FYEKMQ (reference sequence). CDR3 residues: CASSLRWQGAGQYNSPLHF. The CDR3 DNA reads TGTGCCAGCAGCTTAAGGTGGCAGGGGGCGGGTCAATATAATTCACCCCTCCACTTT. The whole variable domain, remainder taken from reference TRBV13 and TRBJ1-6, is AAGVIQSPRHLIKEKRETATLKCYPIPRHDTVYWYQQGPGQDPQFLISFYEKMQSDKGSIPDRFSAQQFSDYHSELNMSSLELGDSALYFCASSLRWQGAGQYNSPLHFGNGTRLTVT.

Remarks on this clone: The same CDR3 also results from other DNA sequences found in this sample. The V and J genes are TRBV29-1 and TRBJ1-2; 7 bases agree with TRBD1. Germline CDR1 is SQVTM and CDR2 is ANQGSEA. After removal of 6 bases from V and 3 bases from J, the junction contained 4 bases not matched to a gene. The length of the CDR3 is 12 residues. The CDR3 DNA reads TGCAGCGTGAGACAGGGTGACTATGGCTACACCTTC. Amino acid sequence: CSVRQGDYGYTF.

This clone was observed a few times. Other DNA sequences from this sample encode an identical CDR3 as well. The V call is TRBV11-2, the J call TRBJ1-1; D is unresolved. V lost 0 bases and J lost 0, with 8 bases in between. Per the germline V gene, CDR1 is SGHAT and CDR2 is FQNNGV. The CDR3 length is 15 residues. DNA for the CDR3: TGTGCCAGCAGCTTAGAACCGGGGATGAACACTGAAGCTTTCTTT. The encoded protein is CASSLEPGMNTEAFF.

The chain uses TRBV27 and TRBJ1-2, with a weak D call TRBD1 (6 bases). Germline-derived CDR1 and CDR2 are MNHEY and SMNVEV (reference sequence). V lost 5 bases and J lost 4, with 11 bases in between. CDR3 length: 13 residues. The CDR3 spells CASSATGPYGYTF. CDR3 DNA: TGTGCCAGCAGTGCGACAGGCCCCTATGGCTACACCTTC.

The CDR3 loop is CASSSQGGGSEKLFF. CDR3 coding DNA: TGCGCCAGCAGCTCCCAGGGGGGGGGTTCCGAAAAACTGTTTTTT. The rearrangement joins TRBV5-1 to TRBJ1-4, with TRBD1 identical over 7 bases. This CDR3 comprises 15 residues. Trimming cost V 3 bases and J 8 bases; bases outside gene matches: 10. The germline V gene has CDR1 SGHRS and CDR2 YFSETQ.

The rearrangement joins TRBV4-1 to TRBJ1-5, with 8 bases matching TRBD1. V lost 4 bases and J lost 3; bases outside the gene matches: 5. Germline CDR1 MGHRA, CDR2 YSYEKL. This CDR3 comprises 15 residues. The CDR3 nucleotides are TGCGCCAGCAGCCGACAGACAGGGGACAATCAGCCCCAGCATTTT. It yields the protein CASSRQTGDNQPQHF.

This clone has only one observation. The chain employs TRBV7-3 and TRBJ2-7; 8 nucleotides match TRBD2. V trimming: 2 bases; J trimming: 7 bases; junction bases outside the gene matches: 13. The CDR3 runs 16 residues. The germline V gene encodes CDR1 SGHTA and CDR2 FQGTGA. The CDR3 bases are TGTGCCAGCAGCTTAGGGGGACGGGGACTAGGAGGGGAGCAGTACTTC. Amino acids: CASSLGGRGLGGEQYF. The whole variable domain, filled in from reference TRBV7-3 and TRBJ2-7, reads GAGVSQTPSNKVTEKGKYVELRCDPISGHTALYWYRQSLGQGPEFLIYFQGTGAADDSGLPNDRFFAVRPEGSVSTLKIQRTERGDSAVYLCASSLGGRGLGGEQYFGPGTRLTVT.

The chain joins TRBV19 to TRBJ2-3; the D gene is possibly TRBD1 (6 bases). Trimming took off 3 bases at V and 2 bases at J, with 15 bases between the two ends. This CDR3 contains 16 residues. Germline CDR1 and CDR2: LNHDA and SQIVND (reference sequence). This CDR3 reads CASSIRTARNTDTQYF. CDR3 DNA sequence: TGTGCCAGTAGTATCCGGACAGCTCGAAACACAGATACGCAGTATTTT.

V is TRBV9 and J is TRBJ2-2, with D perhaps matching TRBD1 or TRBD2 (5 bases each). V lost 3 bases, J lost 4 bases, and 13 bases lay in between. In germline, CDR1 is SGDLS, CDR2 YYNGEE. This CDR3 comprises 15 residues. In DNA, the CDR3 is TGTGCCAGCAGCGCCACAGGACTGAGCACCGGGGAGCTGTTTTTT. Translating it yields CASSATGLSTGELFF.